The clone carrying this TCR beta chain came up many times. Its antigen is unidentified. Germline V gene data show CDR1 as MNHNS and CDR2 as SASEGT. Between the trimmed V and J ends, which lost 7 bases and 4 bases, there was a span of 11 bases. CDR3 length: 13 amino acids. The data stem from a study of T cells in Graves' hyperthyroidism and ophthalmopathy. Overall study results and limits: Blood also showed most of the thyroid clonotypes that were expanded above 0.001.

Graves' hyperthyroidism qualified as stable when ophthalmopathy did not progress within 18 months. Newly diagnosed hyperthyroidism, duration under 2 months, in patients aged 18 to 65. Uncontrolled infection, other autoimmune disease, pregnancy or lactation barred patients from enrollment. Amplification targeted TCR beta CDR3 regions from RNA transcripts. RT-PCR in the first round (using the HTBI primer set) targeted the TCR CDR3. A single record per CDR3 protein comes from TCRdb applying MiXCR to the multiplex PCR reads. The sample lists around 200,000 distinct CDR3 sequences, approximately 16% occurring once.

The origin of this receptor is a man aged 40-49 years with Graves' hyperthyroidism. Sample: blood. The V and J genes are TRBV6-1 and TRBJ2-1, with D unresolved. CDR3 in amino acids: CASTLDLYNEQFF. The CDR3 DNA reads as TGTGCCAGCACCTTGGACCTTTACAATGAGCAGTTCTTC.